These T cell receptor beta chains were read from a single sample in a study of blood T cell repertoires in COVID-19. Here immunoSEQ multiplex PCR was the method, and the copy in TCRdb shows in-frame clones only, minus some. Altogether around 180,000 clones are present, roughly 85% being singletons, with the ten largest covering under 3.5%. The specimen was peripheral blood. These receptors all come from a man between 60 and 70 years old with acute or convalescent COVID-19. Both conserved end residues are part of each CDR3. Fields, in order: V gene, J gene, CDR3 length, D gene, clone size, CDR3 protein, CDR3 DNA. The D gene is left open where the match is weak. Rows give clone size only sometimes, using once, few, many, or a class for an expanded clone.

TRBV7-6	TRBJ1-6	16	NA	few	CASSLGLGGNNSPLHF	TGTGCCAGCAGCTTAGGACTGGGGGGAAATAATTCACCCCTCCACTTT
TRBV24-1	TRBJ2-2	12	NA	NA	CAPDTIPGELFF	TGTGCCCCTGACACCATTCCCGGGGAGCTGTTTTTT
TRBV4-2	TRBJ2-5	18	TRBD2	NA	CASSQDKLAGGRGETQYF	TGTGCCAGCAGCCAAGATAAACTAGCGGGAGGGCGCGGAGAGACCCAGTACTTC
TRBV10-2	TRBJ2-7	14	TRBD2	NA	CASRGGLGKYEQYF	TGCGCCAGCAGGGGGGGACTAGGGAAGTACGAGCAGTACTTC
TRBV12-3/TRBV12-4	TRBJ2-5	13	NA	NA	CASSLGPQETQYF	TGTGCCAGCAGTTTAGGGCCGCAAGAGACCCAGTACTTC
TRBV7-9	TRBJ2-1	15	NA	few	CASSSYRDTNNEQFF	TGTGCCAGCAGCTCATACCGGGACACAAACAATGAGCAGTTCTTC
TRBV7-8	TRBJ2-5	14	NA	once	CASSSRDRGGTQYF	TGTGCCAGCAGCTCCCGGGACCGAGGGGGGACCCAGTACTTC
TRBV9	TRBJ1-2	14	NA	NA	CASSVAWQGYGYTF	TGTGCCAGCAGCGTAGCCTGGCAGGGCTATGGCTACACCTTC
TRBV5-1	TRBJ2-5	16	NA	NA	CASSLAGARGVETQYF	TGCGCCAGCAGCTTGGCTGGAGCGCGCGGCGTGGAGACCCAGTACTTC
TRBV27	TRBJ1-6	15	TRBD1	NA	CASSLGGTGNSPLHF	TGTGCCAGCAGTCTGGGCGGGACAGGGAATTCACCCCTCCACTTT
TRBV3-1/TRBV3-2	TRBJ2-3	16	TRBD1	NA	CASSRGGQVVTDTQYF	TGTGCCAGCAGCCGAGGGGGACAGGTGGTGACAGATACGCAGTATTTT
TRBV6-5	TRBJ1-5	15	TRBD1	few	CASSRRQGYRQPQHF	TGTGCCAGCAGTAGACGACAGGGGTACCGTCAGCCCCAGCATTTT
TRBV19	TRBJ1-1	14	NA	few	CASSGDRANTEAFF	TGTGCCAGTAGTGGAGACAGAGCGAACACTGAAGCTTTCTTT
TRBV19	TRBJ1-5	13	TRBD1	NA	CASTDRGRQPQHF	TGTGCCAGTACTGACAGGGGAAGACAGCCCCAGCATTTT
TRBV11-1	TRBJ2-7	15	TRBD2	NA	CASSRTSGSGYEQYF	TGTGCCAGCAGCAGGACTAGCGGGAGTGGGTACGAGCAGTACTTC
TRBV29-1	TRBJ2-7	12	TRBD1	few	CSVGQGSYEQYF	TGCAGCGTGGGACAGGGATCCTACGAGCAGTACTTC
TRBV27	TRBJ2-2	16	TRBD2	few	CASQPTGEGRTGELFF	TGTGCCAGCCAGCCTACGGGGGAGGGGCGCACCGGGGAGCTGTTTTTT
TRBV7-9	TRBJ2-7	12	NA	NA	CASARGSSKQYF	TGTGCCAGCGCCCGGGGGTCGAGCAAGCAGTACTTC
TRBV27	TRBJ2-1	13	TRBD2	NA	CASSLREGNEQFF	TGTGCCAGCAGTTTGCGGGAGGGGAATGAGCAGTTCTTC
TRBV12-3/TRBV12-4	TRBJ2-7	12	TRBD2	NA	CASSLLGREQYF	TGTGCCAGCAGTTTACTCGGGAGGGAGCAGTACTTC